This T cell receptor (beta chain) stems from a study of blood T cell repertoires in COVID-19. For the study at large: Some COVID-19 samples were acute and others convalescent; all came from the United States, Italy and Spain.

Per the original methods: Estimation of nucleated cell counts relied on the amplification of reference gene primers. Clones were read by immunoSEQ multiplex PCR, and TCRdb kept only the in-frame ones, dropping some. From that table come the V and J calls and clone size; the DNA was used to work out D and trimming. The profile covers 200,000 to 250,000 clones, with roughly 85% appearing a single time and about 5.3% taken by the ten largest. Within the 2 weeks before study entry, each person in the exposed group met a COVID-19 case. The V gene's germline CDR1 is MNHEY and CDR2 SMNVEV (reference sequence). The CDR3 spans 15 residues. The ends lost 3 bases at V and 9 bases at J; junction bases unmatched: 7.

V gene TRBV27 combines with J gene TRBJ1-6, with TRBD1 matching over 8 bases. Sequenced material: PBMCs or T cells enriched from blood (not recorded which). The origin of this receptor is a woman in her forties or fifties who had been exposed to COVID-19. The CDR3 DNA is TGTGCCAGCAGTTTGTCTCAGGACAGGGCTTCACCCCTCCACTTT. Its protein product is CASSLSQDRASPLHF.